This T cell receptor beta chain was obtained from a study of blood T cell repertoires in COVID-19. Study details: COVID-19 samples, acute and convalescent, were from the United States, Italy and Spain. Sources were T cells, B-cell-depleted T cells, or PBMCs; the material itself was cDNA or gDNA.

The CDR3 is 14 amino acids. V was trimmed by 2 bases and J by 8 bases, leaving 15 bases between them. Germline lookup yields CDR1 MNHEY and CDR2 SVGEGT. TCRdb's table, derived via immunoSEQ multiplex PCR, lists solely in-frame clones and lacks some. The sample comprises roughly 30,000 clones, 85% of which are singletons, and 25% rests with the top ten. The sample taken for sequencing was peripheral blood. The TCR originated in a human donor in a cohort sampled during active COVID-19. The chain has TRBV6-2 or TRBV6-3 and TRBJ1-2, with a possible D match to TRBD1 (5 bases). The CDR3 sequence: CASSYTSGLRGYTF. The DNA of the CDR3 is TGTGCCAGCAGTTACACCTCAGGGTTGCGAGGCTACACCTTC.